This T cell receptor (beta chain) is from a study of Ad26.COV2.S vaccination and SARS-CoV-2 variants (dated by TCRdb to the early 2020s). At the level of the whole study: Sequencing of the TCRbeta repertoire served to evaluate the specificity and breadth of SARS-CoV-2-reactive T cell receptors following Ad26.COV2.S vaccination. A total of about 30 samples were included in the TCR-sequenced set, comprising around 19 Ad26.COV2.S vaccine recipients, 5 placebo recipients and 8 SARS-CoV-2 convalescent individuals.

The immunoSEQ Assay was used to sequence TCRbeta CDR3 regions. After extraction, genomic DNA underwent amplification by bias-controlled multiplex PCR, followed by high-throughput sequencing. In the paper's pipeline: To quantify the absolute abundance of every unique TCRbeta CDR3 region, sequences were collapsed and filtered. Usable DNA was measured by amplifying reference genes present in all nucleated cells, and TCRbeta template counts were normalized to that usable DNA to estimate T cell fraction. Repertoire TCRs were annotated as SARS-CoV-2-specific when V gene, CDR3 amino acid sequence and J gene were exactly matched to a known reactive TCR set. The reference SARS-CoV-2 TCR set was derived from MIRA and filtered for enrichment in COVID-19-positive ImmuneCODE repertoires, a step that removed public or cross-reactive TCRs. Using the MIRA antigens, annotated TCRs were further analysed by specific ORF or by position within an ORF. Depth was the summed frequency of annotated unique rearrangements, while breadth was defined as annotated unique rearrangements over total unique productive rearrangements. TCR breadth was compared between groups using two-sided Wilcoxon rank-sum tests. TCRdb mirrors the immuneACCESS table, restricted to in-frame sequences. Some clones are absent from its copies; in checked studies, under half trace to an unresolved V gene, and the reason for the others is unknown. V, J and clone size derive from that table, while D and trimming were established from the DNA sequence. The sample records about 350,000 clones, 92% of which are singletons. Clones ranked in the top ten supply about 3.9% of the sample.

Regarding this clone: The antigen it recognizes is unknown. Base qualities are not provided; no much larger clone lies one nucleotide away.

Taken from the germline V gene, the CDR1 and CDR2 loops are SGHRS and YFSETQ. The CDR3 measures 14 amino acids from cysteine to phenylalanine. Just the 42-base CDR3 DNA is kept, in frame starting at base 1. The junction shows trimming of 4 bases on V and 6 bases on J, and the gene matches do not reach 7 bases of it. Reading the label with the study, this specimen's time point is: individuals recovered from natural SARS-CoV-2 infection. What the authors observed across the whole study: The authors noted that the TCR breadth and depth analyses may have underestimated total T cell responses. After vaccination, spike-specific CD8+ and CD4+ T cell responses were reported to show substantial breadth. Ad26.COV2.S recipients had higher spike-specific TCR breadth than placebo recipients (P = 0.0014). Non-spike TCR breadth was comparable between vaccine and placebo recipients, consistent with the vaccine containing only spike.

The sequence came from a human donor who had recovered from COVID-19. The sample in question was peripheral blood, obtained after recovery from COVID-19. This chain joins TRBV5-1 to TRBJ1-2; TRBD1 aligns with 9 central bases. The bases read TGCGCCAGCAGCAACCGGGACAGGGACAATGGCTACACCTTC. Its protein product is CASSNRDRDNGYTF.